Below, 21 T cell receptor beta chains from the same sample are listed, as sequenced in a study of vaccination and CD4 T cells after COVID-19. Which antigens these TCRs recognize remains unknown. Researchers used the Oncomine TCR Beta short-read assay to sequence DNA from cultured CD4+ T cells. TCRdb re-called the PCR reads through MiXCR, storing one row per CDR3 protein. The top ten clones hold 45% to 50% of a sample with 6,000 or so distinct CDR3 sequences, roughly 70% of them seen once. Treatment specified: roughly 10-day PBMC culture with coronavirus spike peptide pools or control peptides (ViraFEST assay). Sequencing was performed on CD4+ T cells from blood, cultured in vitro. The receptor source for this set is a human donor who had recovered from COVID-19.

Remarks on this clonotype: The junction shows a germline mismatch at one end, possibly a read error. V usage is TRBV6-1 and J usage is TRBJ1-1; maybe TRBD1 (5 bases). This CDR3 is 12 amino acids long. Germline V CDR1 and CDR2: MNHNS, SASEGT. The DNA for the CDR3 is TGTGCCAGCAGTGAAGGGGGCCGTGCCACCTTTTTT. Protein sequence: CASSEGGRATFF.

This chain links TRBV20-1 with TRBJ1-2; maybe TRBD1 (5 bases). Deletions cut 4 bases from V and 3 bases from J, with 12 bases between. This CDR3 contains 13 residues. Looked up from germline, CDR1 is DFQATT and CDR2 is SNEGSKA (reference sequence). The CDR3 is CSAKKTRDYGYTF. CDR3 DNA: TGCAGTGCTAAAAAGACCAGGGACTATGGCTACACCTTC.

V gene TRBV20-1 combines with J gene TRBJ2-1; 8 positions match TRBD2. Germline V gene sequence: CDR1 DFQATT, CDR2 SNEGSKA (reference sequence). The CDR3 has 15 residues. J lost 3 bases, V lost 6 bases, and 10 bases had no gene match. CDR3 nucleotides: TGCAGTGCCGGGCCCCTACTAGCGGACTACAATGAGCAGTTCTTC. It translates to CSAGPLLADYNEQFF.

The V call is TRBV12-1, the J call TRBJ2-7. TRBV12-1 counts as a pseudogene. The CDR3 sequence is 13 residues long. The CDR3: CASSFYPIYEQYF. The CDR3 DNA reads TGTGCCAGCAGCTTTTATCCGATCTACGAGCAGTACTTC.

CDR3 loop: CASSHDRGDQPQHF. DNA of the CDR3: TGTGCCAGCAGTCATGACAGGGGCGATCAGCCCCAGCATTTT. The chain employs TRBV27 and TRBJ1-5; TRBD1 aligns across 8 bases. The trim removed 5 bases at V and 5 bases at J, leaving 5 bases unmatched. Germline CDR1 reads MNHEY; CDR2 reads SMNVEV (reference sequence). This CDR3 region has 14 residues.

The CDR3 DNA reads as TGTGCCAGCAGGCTAGCGGGGCAAGAGACCCAGTACTTC. It specifies CASRLAGQETQYF. The gene calls are TRBV6-1 and TRBJ2-5; 9 bases are a match to TRBD2. CDR3 size: 13 residues. Trimming took 6 bases from V and 2 from J; bases not matched to a gene: 1. Germline V gene data show CDR1 as MNHNS and CDR2 as SASEGT.

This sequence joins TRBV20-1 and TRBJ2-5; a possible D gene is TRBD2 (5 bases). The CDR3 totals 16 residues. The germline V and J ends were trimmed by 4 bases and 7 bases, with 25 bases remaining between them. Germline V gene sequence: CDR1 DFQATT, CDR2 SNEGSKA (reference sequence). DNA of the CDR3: TGCAGTGCTATCCCACTTTCAGGAGGTCACGGGGTGACCCAGTACTTC. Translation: CSAIPLSGGHGVTQYF.

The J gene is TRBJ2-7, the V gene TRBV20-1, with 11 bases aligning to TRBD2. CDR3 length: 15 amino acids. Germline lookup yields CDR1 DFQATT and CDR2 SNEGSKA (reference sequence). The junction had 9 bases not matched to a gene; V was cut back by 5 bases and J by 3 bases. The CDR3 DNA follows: TGCAGTGCTGTCCCGACTAGCGGGAAGGACTACGAGCAGTACTTC. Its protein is CSAVPTSGKDYEQYF.

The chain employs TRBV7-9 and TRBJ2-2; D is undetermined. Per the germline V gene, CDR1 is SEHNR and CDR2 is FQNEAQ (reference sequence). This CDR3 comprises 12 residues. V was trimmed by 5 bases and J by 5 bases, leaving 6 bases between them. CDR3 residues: CASSTLTGELFF. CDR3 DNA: TGTGCCAGCAGCACTCTTACCGGGGAGCTGTTTTTT. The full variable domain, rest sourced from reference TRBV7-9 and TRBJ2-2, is DTGVSQNPRHKITKRGQNVTFRCDPISEHNRLYWYRQTLGQGPEFLTYFQNEAQLEKSRLLSDRFSAERPKGSFSTLEIQRTEQGDSAMYLCASSTLTGELFFGEGSRLTVL.

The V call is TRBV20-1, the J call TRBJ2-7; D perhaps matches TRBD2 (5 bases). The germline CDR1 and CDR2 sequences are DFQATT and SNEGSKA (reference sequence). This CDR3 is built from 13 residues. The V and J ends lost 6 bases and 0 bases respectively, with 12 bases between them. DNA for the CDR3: TGCAGTGCCAATCGGGAAAGCTCCTACGAGCAGTACTTC. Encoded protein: CSANRESSYEQYF.

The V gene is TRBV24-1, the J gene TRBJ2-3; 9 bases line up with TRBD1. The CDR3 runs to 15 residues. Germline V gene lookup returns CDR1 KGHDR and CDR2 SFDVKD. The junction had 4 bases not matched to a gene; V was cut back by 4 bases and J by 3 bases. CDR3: CATSETGQGTDTQYF. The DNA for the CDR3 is TGTGCCACCAGTGAGACTGGACAGGGGACAGATACGCAGTATTTT.

This CDR3 is CASSLTDRVEQYF. As DNA, the CDR3 is TGTGCCAGCAGCTTGACAGACAGGGTCGAGCAGTACTTC. The chain combines TRBV5-4 with TRBJ2-7; 7 positions match TRBD1. This CDR3 has 13 residues. Unmatched junction bases numbered 4, after V lost 1 base and J lost 6 bases. Germline V gene lookup returns CDR1 SGHNT and CDR2 YYREEE (reference sequence).

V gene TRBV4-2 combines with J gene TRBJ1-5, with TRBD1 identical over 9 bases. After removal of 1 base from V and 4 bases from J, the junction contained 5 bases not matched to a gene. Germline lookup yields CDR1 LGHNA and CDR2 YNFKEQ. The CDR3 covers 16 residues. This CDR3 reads CASSQATGGSNQPQHF. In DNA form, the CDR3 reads TGTGCCAGCAGCCAAGCGACAGGGGGTAGTAATCAGCCCCAGCATTTT.

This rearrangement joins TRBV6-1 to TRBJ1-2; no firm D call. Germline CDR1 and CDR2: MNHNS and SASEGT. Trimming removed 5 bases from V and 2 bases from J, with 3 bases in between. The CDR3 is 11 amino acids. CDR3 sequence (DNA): TGTGCCAGCAGTCTCAACTATGGCTACACCTTC. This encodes CASSLNYGYTF.

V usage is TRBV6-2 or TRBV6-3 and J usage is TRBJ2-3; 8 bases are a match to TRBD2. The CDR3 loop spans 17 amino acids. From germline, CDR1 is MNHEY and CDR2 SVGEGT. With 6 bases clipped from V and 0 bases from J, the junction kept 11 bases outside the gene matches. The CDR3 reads CASRPIQTSASTDTQYF. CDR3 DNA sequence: TGTGCCAGCAGGCCGATCCAGACTAGCGCTAGCACAGATACGCAGTATTTT.

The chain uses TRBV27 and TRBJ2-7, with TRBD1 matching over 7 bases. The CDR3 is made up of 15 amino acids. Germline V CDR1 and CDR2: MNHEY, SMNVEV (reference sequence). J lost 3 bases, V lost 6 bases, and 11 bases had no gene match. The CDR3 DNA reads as TGTGCCAGCAGACAAAACCGGGACAGTATCTACGAGCAGTACTTC. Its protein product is CASRQNRDSIYEQYF.

The CDR3: CASRHLPGTGNYGYTF. The CDR3, as DNA: TGTGCCAGCAGGCACCTCCCCGGGACAGGCAACTATGGCTACACCTTC. The chain links TRBV7-2 to TRBJ1-2, with 8 bases aligning to TRBD1. This CDR3 spans 16 amino acids. Looked up from germline, CDR1 is SGHTA and CDR2 is FQGNSA. V lost 6 bases to trimming and J lost 2 bases; unmatched junction nucleotides: 11.

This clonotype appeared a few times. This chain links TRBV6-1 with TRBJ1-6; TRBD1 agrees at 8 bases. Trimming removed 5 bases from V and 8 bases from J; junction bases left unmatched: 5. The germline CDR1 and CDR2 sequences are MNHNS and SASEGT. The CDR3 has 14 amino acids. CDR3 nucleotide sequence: TGTGCCAGCAGTCGGACAGGGTTTTATTCACCCCTCCACTTT. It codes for CASSRTGFYSPLHF.

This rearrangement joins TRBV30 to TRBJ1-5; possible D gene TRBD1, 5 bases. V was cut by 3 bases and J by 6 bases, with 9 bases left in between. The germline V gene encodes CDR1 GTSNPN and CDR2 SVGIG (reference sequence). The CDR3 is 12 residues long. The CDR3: CAWSEGSQPQHF. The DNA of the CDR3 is TGTGCCTGGAGCGAGGGGAGTCAGCCCCAGCATTTT.

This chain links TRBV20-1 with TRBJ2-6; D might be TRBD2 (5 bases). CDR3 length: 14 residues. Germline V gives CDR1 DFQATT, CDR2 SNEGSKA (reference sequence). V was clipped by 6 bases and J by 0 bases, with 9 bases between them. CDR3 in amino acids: CSARRDSGANVLTF. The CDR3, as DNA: TGCAGTGCCAGACGGGACTCTGGGGCCAACGTCCTGACTTTC.

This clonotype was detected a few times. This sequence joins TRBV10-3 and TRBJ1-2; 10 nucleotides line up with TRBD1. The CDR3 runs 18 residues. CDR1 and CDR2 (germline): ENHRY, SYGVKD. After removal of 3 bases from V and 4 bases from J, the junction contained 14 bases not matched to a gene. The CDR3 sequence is CAISESWGTGVFGYGYTF. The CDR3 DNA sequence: TGTGCCATCAGTGAATCTTGGGGGACAGGGGTGTTCGGCTATGGCTACACCTTC.